This is a list of T cell receptor beta chains from one sample in a study of CD4 T cells in relation to SARS-CoV-2 and coronaviruses. The protocol was immunoSEQ multiplex PCR, while the TCRdb copy is restricted to in-frame clones and leaves out a portion. The table has 65,000 or so clones, around 86% seen once. The sequenced sample consisted of memory CD4+ T cells from PBMCs. These receptors came from a human donor in good health. Each CDR3 is given with its conserved first and last residue. A D gene is named only where the DNA matches it firmly. Where a row states a size, it is once, few, many or the class of an expanded clone; other rows omit it.

d_gene,abundance,v_gene,j_gene,CDR3aa,CDR3nt
.,.,TRBV6-2/TRBV6-3,TRBJ1-4,CASSYHTAGNEKLFF,TGTGCCAGCAGTTACCATACAGCGGGGAATGAAAAACTGTTTTTT
TRBD1,.,TRBV27,TRBJ1-2,CASSLQDRASYGYTF,TGTGCCAGCAGTCTACAGGACAGGGCGAGTTATGGCTACACCTTC
.,.,TRBV7-9,TRBJ1-2,CASSLLPRGQRSGRSYTF,TGTGCCAGCAGCTTATTACCCCGAGGACAGCGGAGCGGGCGGAGCTACACCTTC
TRBD1,.,TRBV5-1,TRBJ1-3,CASSRDSSSGNTIYF,TGCGCCAGCAGCAGGGACAGTTCCTCTGGAAACACCATATATTTT
.,.,TRBV5-1,TRBJ1-4,CASAGAGTNEKLFF,TGCGCCAGCGCGGGGGCAGGGACGAATGAAAAACTGTTTTTT
TRBD2,.,TRBV9,TRBJ2-2,CASSDPLGLAGAYLPGELFF,TGTGCCAGCAGCGACCCTCTTGGGCTAGCGGGGGCTTACCTCCCCGGGGAGCTGTTTTTT
.,.,TRBV6-1,TRBJ2-2,CASSEQGLYTGELFF,TGTGCCAGCAGTGAGCAAGGGCTGTACACCGGGGAGCTGTTTTTT
TRBD1,once,TRBV28,TRBJ1-5,CASNSGGQYQPQHF,TGTGCCAGCAACTCGGGGGGACAGTATCAGCCCCAGCATTTT
.,.,TRBV2,TRBJ1-6,CASSEGFGSPLHF,TGTGCCAGCAGTGAAGGTTTTGGGTCACCCCTCCACTTT
.,.,TRBV5-1,TRBJ2-2,CASSPASPGRELFF,TGCGCCAGCAGCCCCGCATCACCAGGTCGGGAGCTGTTTTTT
.,once,TRBV27,TRBJ2-3,CASSLYRRTDTQYF,TGTGCCAGCAGTTTATATCGTCGCACAGATACGCAGTATTTT
.,.,TRBV7-3,TRBJ1-1,CASSPTEGVGTEAFF,TGTGCCAGCAGTCCCACCGAGGGGGTTGGCACTGAAGCTTTCTTT
.,.,TRBV5-1,TRBJ1-1,CASSLAGANTEAFF,TGCGCCAGCAGCTTAGCAGGGGCGAACACTGAAGCTTTCTTT
.,.,TRBV9,TRBJ2-2,CASSVVGTTGELFF,TGTGCCAGCAGCGTAGTGGGAACGACCGGGGAGCTGTTTTTT
TRBD1,.,TRBV28,TRBJ2-2,CASSLTGGVTGELFF,TGTGCCAGCAGCCTCACAGGGGGAGTTACCGGGGAGCTGTTTTTT
.,few,TRBV2,TRBJ2-7,CATSFGGQEQYF,TGTGCCACCTCCTTTGGGGGGCAAGAGCAGTACTTC
TRBD1,.,TRBV15,TRBJ1-3,CATSMRGPGNTIYF,TGTGCCACCAGCATGAGGGGGCCTGGAAACACCATATATTTT
.,.,TRBV24-1,TRBJ2-5,CATSDPGKGLQETQYF,TGTGCCACCAGTGATCCAGGGAAGGGGCTACAAGAGACCCAGTACTTC
.,.,TRBV18,TRBJ1-6,CASSGGGQESPLHF,TGTGCCAGCTCTGGTGGGGGGCAGGAATCACCCCTCCACTTT
.,.,TRBV24-1,TRBJ2-5,CATSEIGRDQETQYF,TGTGCCACCAGTGAGATTGGACGGGACCAAGAGACCCAGTACTTC
.,.,TRBV29-1,TRBJ2-6,CSVATQAYSGANVLTF,TGCAGCGTTGCAACTCAGGCTTACTCTGGGGCCAACGTCCTGACTTTC
TRBD1,few,TRBV10-3,TRBJ1-1,CAISESTGSTEAFF,TGTGCCATCAGTGAGTCGACAGGGTCCACTGAAGCTTTCTTT
TRBD1,once,TRBV19,TRBJ1-2,CASRTGDLINGYTF,TGTGCCAGTAGGACAGGGGATTTAATTAATGGCTACACCTTC
.,.,TRBV7-3,TRBJ2-3,CASGGSGEDTQYF,TGTGCCAGCGGGGGATCAGGGGAAGATACGCAGTATTTT
.,.,TRBV5-1,TRBJ2-5,CASSLALPPKETQYF,TGCGCCAGCAGCTTAGCCCTCCCCCCCAAGGAGACCCAGTACTTC
TRBD2,few,TRBV25-1,TRBJ2-2,CAISGTNTGELFF,TGTGCCATTAGCGGGACGAACACCGGGGAGCTGTTTTTT
TRBD1,.,TRBV7-9,TRBJ1-2,CAGGTGGDYGYTF,TGTGCCGGAGGGACAGGGGGTGACTATGGCTACACCTTC
.,.,TRBV5-1,TRBJ2-3,CASAMTGTSTDTQYF,TGCGCCAGTGCAATGACAGGGACTAGCACAGATACGCAGTATTTT
TRBD1,.,TRBV6-2/TRBV6-3,TRBJ1-1,CASSYSIGMTGGSQDTEAFF,TGTGCCAGCAGTTACTCGATAGGCATGACAGGGGGATCGCAGGACACTGAAGCTTTCTTT
.,.,TRBV28,TRBJ1-1,CASSYAGQAFF,TGTGCCAGCAGTTATGCGGGGCAAGCTTTCTTT
TRBD2,.,TRBV6-5,TRBJ2-3,CASSYSRGGDTQYF,TGTGCCAGCAGTTACTCACGGGGGGGAGATACGCAGTATTTT
.,few,TRBV2,TRBJ1-5,CASSQETYSNQPQHF,TGTGCCAGCAGTCAGGAAACTTATAGCAATCAGCCCCAGCATTTT
.,.,TRBV4-3,TRBJ1-4,CASSLMDRNEKLFF,TGCGCCAGCAGCCTTATGGACCGGAATGAAAAACTGTTTTTT
.,.,TRBV4-2,TRBJ2-1,CASSSHSDQGSYNEQFF,TGTGCCAGCAGCTCCCATTCGGACCAGGGCTCCTACAATGAGCAGTTCTTC
.,.,TRBV18,TRBJ2-1,CASSRKGATGNEQFF,TGTGCCAGCTCACGAAAAGGGGCAACGGGCAATGAGCAGTTCTTC
.,.,TRBV5-1,TRBJ2-2,CASSLAGGGELFF,TGCGCCAGCAGCTTGGCAGGCGGCGGGGAGCTGTTTTTT
.,.,TRBV30,TRBJ1-2,CAWSEGGAHGYGYTF,TGTGCCTGGAGCGAAGGGGGGGCGCACGGCTATGGCTACACCTTC
.,.,TRBV5-1,TRBJ1-1,CASSVSGQNTEAFF,TGCGCCAGCAGCGTCAGTGGCCAGAACACTGAAGCTTTCTTT
.,.,TRBV7-2,TRBJ2-5,CASSLPRDSGKYF,TGTGCCAGCAGCTTACCCCGGGACAGCGGGAAGTACTTC
TRBD2,.,TRBV5-1,TRBJ2-1,CASSSPSLAGGTYNEQFF,TGCGCCAGCAGCTCCCCATCCTTAGCGGGGGGGACCTACAATGAGCAGTTCTTC
TRBD1,.,TRBV28,TRBJ1-1,CASSLSQGAVWTEAFF,TGTGCCAGCAGTTTATCCCAGGGGGCGGTTTGGACTGAAGCTTTCTTT
.,.,TRBV9,TRBJ1-2,CASSVDPGSGYGYTF,TGTGCCAGCAGCGTAGATCCGGGATCCGGCTATGGCTACACCTTC
TRBD2,.,TRBV7-2,TRBJ2-2,CASSLFGGGTGELFF,TGTGCCAGCAGCTTATTCGGCGGGGGTACCGGGGAGCTGTTTTTT
.,.,TRBV6-1,TRBJ2-1,CASSEVPRQFFFDEQFF,TGTGCCAGCAGTGAAGTCCCTAGGCAGTTCTTTTTCGATGAGCAGTTCTTC
.,once,TRBV28,TRBJ1-3,CASSSPMSSGNTIYF,TGTGCCAGCAGTTCCCCCATGAGCTCTGGAAACACCATATATTTT
.,.,TRBV7-9,TRBJ1-2,CASSLLSNTHGYTF,TGTGCCAGCAGCTTATTGAGCAACACCCATGGCTACACCTTC
.,.,TRBV28,TRBJ1-1,CASIESGTANTEAFF,TGTGCCAGCATCGAATCCGGGACGGCGAACACTGAAGCTTTCTTT
TRBD1,.,TRBV7-2,TRBJ1-5,CASSLRGGDQPQHF,TGTGCCAGCAGCTTAAGAGGGGGCGATCAGCCCCAGCATTTT
.,few,TRBV27,TRBJ2-3,CASSPGVSTDTQYF,TGTGCCAGCAGCCCGGGGGTAAGCACAGATACGCAGTATTTT